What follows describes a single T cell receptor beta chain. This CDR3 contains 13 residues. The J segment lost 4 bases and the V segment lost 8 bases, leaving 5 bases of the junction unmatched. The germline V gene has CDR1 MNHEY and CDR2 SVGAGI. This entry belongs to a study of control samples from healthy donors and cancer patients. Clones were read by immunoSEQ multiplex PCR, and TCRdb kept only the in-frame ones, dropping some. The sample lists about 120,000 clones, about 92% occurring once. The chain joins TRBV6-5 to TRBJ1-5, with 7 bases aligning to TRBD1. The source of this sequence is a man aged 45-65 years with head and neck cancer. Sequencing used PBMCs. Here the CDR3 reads CASGDSKNQPQHF. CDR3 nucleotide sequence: TGTGCCAGCGGGGACAGTAAGAATCAGCCCCAGCATTTT.